The 32 T cell receptor beta chains given below trace back to one sample, sequenced in a study of T cells in Graves' hyperthyroidism and ophthalmopathy. What was amplified from RNA transcripts were TCR beta CDR3 regions. TCR CDR3 regions were first amplified by RT-PCR with HTBI primers. One entry per CDR3 protein, called by TCRdb with MiXCR from the multiplex PCR reads. The table records 490,000 or so distinct CDR3 sequences, just under 20% of them present only once. What was sequenced was blood. These receptors were obtained from a man aged 40-55 years with Graves' ophthalmopathy.

The chain has TRBV11-2 and TRBJ2-1; 13 bases map to TRBD2. In germline, CDR1 is SGHAT, CDR2 FQNNGV. The junction had 18 bases not matched to a gene; V was cut back by 8 bases and J by 5 bases. CDR3 length equals 19 residues. The CDR3 DNA follows: TGTGCCAGCGGATATCCCCCTACCGGGACTAGCGGGATGCACAATGAGCAGTTCTTC. It is translated as CASGYPPTGTSGMHNEQFF.

There are many counts of this clonotype. The chain couples TRBV20-1 to TRBJ2-1; possible D gene TRBD2, 6 bases. The CDR3 length is 17 residues. Germline loops: CDR1 DFQATT, CDR2 SNEGSKA (reference sequence). The V gene lost 0 bases and the J gene lost 6 bases, with 21 bases spanning the gap. The CDR3 coding sequence is TGCAGTGCTAGAGAGATCGGGACCGGGGGATGGGGCAATGAGCAGTTCTTC. Its translation: CSAREIGTGGWGNEQFF.

The gene calls are TRBV6-2 or TRBV6-3 and TRBJ1-3; no definite D call. CDR3 size: 13 residues. CDR1 is MNHEY and CDR2 is SVGEGT in the germline V gene. V lost 4 bases and J 9 bases, leaving 13 bases between the germline ends. The CDR3 reads CASSSSDALTIYF. The CDR3 DNA reads TGTGCCAGCAGTTCCTCAGACGCGCTCACCATATATTTT.

The sample holds many counts of this clonotype. The genes are TRBV12-3 or TRBV12-4 and TRBJ2-3; D perhaps matches TRBD2 (7 bases). V lost 3 bases to trimming and J lost 3 bases, with 13 bases between them. There are 15 residues in the CDR3. The CDR3 spells CASSFGGARTDTQYF. The CDR3 bases are TGTGCCAGCAGTTTTGGGGGGGCTAGGACAGATACGCAGTATTTT.

V gene TRBV3-1 combines with J gene TRBJ2-5; D gene ambiguous. Trimming took off 4 bases at V and 1 base at J, with 10 bases between the two ends. The CDR3 has 14 amino acids. The germline gives CDR1 LGHDT, CDR2 YNNKEL (reference sequence). DNA for the CDR3: TGTGCCAGCAGCCCCCATACGGGCCAAGAGACCCAGTACTTC. It translates to CASSPHTGQETQYF.

Only a few counts were recorded for this clonotype. This chain connects TRBV20-1 to TRBJ2-5, with D perhaps matching TRBD2 (5 bases). Trimming pared 5 bases from V and 5 bases from J, leaving 15 bases between. This CDR3 spans 13 amino acids. Germline-derived CDR1 and CDR2 are DFQATT and SNEGSKA (reference sequence). In DNA form, the CDR3 reads TGCAGTGCTGGAGGCGGAGGTCTGGAGACCCAGTACTTC. It encodes CSAGGGGLETQYF.

There are many counts of this clonotype. The chain uses TRBV6-1 and TRBJ2-3; tentative D call: TRBD2 (6 bases). This CDR3 spans 16 amino acids. Germline V gene data show CDR1 as MNHNS and CDR2 as SASEGT. Trimming removed 2 bases from V and 5 bases from J, with 17 bases in between. CDR3 sequence (DNA): TGTGCCAGCAGTGAAATGGAGAGCGGGCGCGGAGATACGCAGTATTTT. Translating gives CASSEMESGRGDTQYF.

There are many counts of this clonotype. The gene calls are TRBV7-2 and TRBJ1-1, with a possible D match to TRBD1 (5 bases). The V and J ends lost 2 bases and 2 bases respectively, with 18 bases between them. CDR1 and CDR2 (germline): SGHTA, FQGNSA. CDR3 length: 17 amino acids. The CDR3 is CASSLRPGGRVNTEAFF. DNA of the CDR3: TGTGCCAGCAGCTTAAGGCCCGGGGGGAGGGTTAACACTGAAGCTTTCTTT.

This clonotype showed up many times. This rearrangement joins TRBV3-1 to TRBJ1-1; D is perhaps TRBD1 (5 bases). CDR1 and CDR2 (germline): LGHDT, YNNKEL (reference sequence). The CDR3 is 14 amino acids. V gave up 0 bases and J gave up 3 bases, with 8 bases separating them. This CDR3 reads CASSQEGGYTEAFF. The CDR3 nucleotides are TGTGCCAGCAGCCAAGAGGGGGGGTACACTGAAGCTTTCTTT.

This clonotype was recorded at least ten times. This chain uses TRBV6-1 with TRBJ2-1, with D possibly being TRBD1 (5 bases). Trimming stripped 6 bases from V and 0 bases from J, with 9 bases between. The germline gives CDR1 MNHNS, CDR2 SASEGT. The length of the CDR3 is 14 residues. The CDR3 region has the DNA TGTGCCAGCAGCTGGGGCGGCTCCTACAATGAGCAGTTCTTC. This translates into CASSWGGSYNEQFF.

This clonotype was recorded many times. This chain links TRBV7-8 with TRBJ2-7; D is ambiguous. Trimming pared 5 bases from V and 6 bases from J, leaving 8 bases between. CDR3 length: 11 residues. Germline V gene data show CDR1 as SGHVS and CDR2 as FQNEAQ. CDR3 loop: CASSPQGEQYF. Here the CDR3 DNA reads TGTGCCAGCAGCCCCCAAGGCGAGCAGTACTTC.

This clonotype has ten or more counts. The chain has TRBV2 and TRBJ2-1; 11 positions match TRBD2. Germline CDR1 SNHLY, CDR2 FYNNEI. V dropped 6 bases and J dropped 4; count of bases not matched to a gene: 8. The CDR3 has 16 amino acids. The CDR3 region has the DNA TGTGCCAGCAGCGATAGGGGACTAGCGGCATACAATGAGCAGTTCTTC. Its translation is CASSDRGLAAYNEQFF.

This clonotype has a handful of counts. DNA for the CDR3: TGTGCCAGCAGCCCCCCAGGGACTAAGACCCAGTACTTC. Amino acids: CASSPPGTKTQYF. The V call is TRBV7-3, the J call TRBJ2-5; TRBD2 agrees at 7 bases. The CDR3 runs to 13 residues. Germline CDR1 reads SGHTA; CDR2 reads FQGTGA. Unmatched junction bases numbered 6, after V lost 5 bases and J lost 6 bases.

This clonotype was detected ten times or more. This rearrangement joins TRBV28 to TRBJ2-7; the D is unclear. Germline V gives CDR1 MDHEN, CDR2 SYDVKM. The CDR3 is 12 amino acids. Trimming left V 8 bases short and J 8 bases short, with 16 bases between. The CDR3 here is CASGVNPAKQYF. The CDR3 DNA reads TGTGCCAGCGGAGTTAACCCAGCAAAGCAGTACTTC.

This clonotype was seen at least ten times. V and J are TRBV6-1 and TRBJ1-5, with TRBD1 matching over 8 bases. Germline V gives CDR1 MNHNS, CDR2 SASEGT. This CDR3 is 13 amino acids long. Trimming at V came to 7 bases and at J to 6 bases, leaving 5 bases not matched to a gene. The CDR3 reads CASNQGAGQPQHF. CDR3 coding DNA: TGTGCCAGCAACCAGGGGGCGGGTCAGCCCCAGCATTTT.

The V gene is TRBV12-3 or TRBV12-4, the J gene TRBJ2-2; either TRBD1 or TRBD2 may fit D (6 bases each). The length of the CDR3 is 15 residues. Deletions cut 3 bases from V and 4 bases from J, with 12 bases between. CDR3 amino acids: CASSLVQGGTGELFF. Written as DNA, the CDR3 is TGTGCCAGCAGTTTGGTACAGGGAGGCACCGGGGAGCTGTTTTTT.

The chain combines TRBV20-1 with TRBJ1-6; the D is unclear. Germline V lookup: CDR1 DFQATT, CDR2 SNEGSKA (reference sequence). V was shortened by 0 bases and J by 7 bases, with 7 bases between the two germline ends. CDR3 length equals 13 residues. CDR3 protein: CSAREVDNSPLHF. DNA of the CDR3: TGCAGTGCTAGAGAAGTAGACAATTCACCCCTCCACTTT.

This clonotype came up a few times. This chain joins TRBV20-1 and TRBJ1-2, with TRBD1 matching over 9 bases. The trim removed 5 bases at V and 13 bases at J, leaving 17 bases unmatched. CDR3 length: 14 amino acids. Germline CDR1 DFQATT, CDR2 SNEGSKA (reference sequence). CDR3 DNA: TGCAGTGCTCGTACAGGGGGCCCCAACACTCGTTGCACCTTC. Translated, it gives CSARTGGPNTRCTF.

In its sample, this clonotype was seen a few times. The chain links TRBV5-6 to TRBJ1-1; D not resolved. Germline values: CDR1 SGHDT, CDR2 YYEEEE. V was pared by 4 bases and J by 4 bases, with 11 bases between. CDR3 length equals 13 residues. CDR3 sequence: CASSPRVPTEAFF. CDR3 nucleotide sequence: TGTGCCAGCAGCCCCCGGGTTCCCACTGAAGCTTTCTTT.

This clonotype appeared a few times. The V gene is TRBV29-1, the J gene TRBJ1-3; D is unclear. The germline V gene has CDR1 SQVTM and CDR2 ANQGSEA. Deletions cut 3 bases from V and 2 bases from J, with 17 bases between. The CDR3 is made up of 16 amino acids. CDR3 region: CSVDVGSRITGNTIYF. The DNA of the CDR3 is TGCAGCGTTGATGTGGGAAGTAGGATCACTGGAAACACCATATATTTT.

The chain joins TRBV30 to TRBJ1-6; TRBD1 is a possible D gene (6 bases). Trimming cost V 2 bases and J 8 bases, with 19 bases left between them. Germline CDR1 is GTSNPN and CDR2 is SVGIG (reference sequence). The CDR3 spans 16 residues. Written as DNA, the CDR3 is TGTGCCTGGAGTAGGAGGGGGGTAACCCTCTATTCACCCCTCCACTTT. Encoded protein: CAWSRRGVTLYSPLHF.

This clonotype was recorded a few times. V usage is TRBV20-1 and J usage is TRBJ1-6; D is undetermined. This CDR3 has 15 amino acids. Trimming took off 0 bases at V and 8 bases at J, with 14 bases between the two ends. The germline V gene has CDR1 DFQATT and CDR2 SNEGSKA (reference sequence). The CDR3: CSARDLGSLDSPLHF. The CDR3 coding sequence is TGCAGTGCTAGAGATTTGGGCAGCCTTGATTCACCCCTCCACTTT.

This clonotype was seen a handful of times. This chain joins TRBV3-1 and TRBJ2-2; unclear D gene. The V and J ends lost 4 bases and 8 bases respectively, with 20 bases between them. This CDR3 spans 16 amino acids. The V gene's germline CDR1 is LGHDT and CDR2 YNNKEL (reference sequence). CDR3 sequence: CASSRGLWQYKGELFF. As DNA, the CDR3 is TGTGCCAGCAGCCGTGGCCTATGGCAGTACAAGGGGGAGCTGTTTTTT.

On this clonotype: This sequence may be a read error, since a much larger clone differs from it by one base. The rearrangement links TRBV11-2 to TRBJ2-1, with 12 positions matching TRBD2. The CDR3 spans 15 residues. The V gene's germline CDR1 is SGHAT and CDR2 FQNNGV. CDR3 in DNA: TGTGCCAGCAGCAAACTAGCGGGGGGCTACAATGAGCAGTGCTTC. This translates into CASSKLAGGYNEQCF.

At least ten counts were recorded for this clonotype. The chain carries TRBV12-5 and TRBJ2-1; possibly TRBD1 for D (6 bases). In germline, CDR1 is LGHNT, CDR2 FRNRAP. CDR3 length equals 15 residues. Deletions cut 7 bases from V and 8 bases from J, with 21 bases between. CDR3 residues: CASAIPRTELHEQFF. The DNA of the CDR3 is TGTGCTAGTGCCATCCCTCGGACAGAACTCCATGAGCAGTTCTTC.

This clonotype was seen repeatedly, ten times or more. CDR3 residues: CASSQGQGATQPQHF. The CDR3 nucleotides read TGTGCCAGCAGCCAGGGACAGGGGGCAACTCAGCCCCAGCATTTT. The chain couples TRBV3-1 to TRBJ1-5; 12 bases map to TRBD1. CDR1 is LGHDT, CDR2 YNNKEL, per germline (reference sequence). The CDR3 extends over 15 amino acids. J lost 6 bases, V lost 3 bases, and 3 bases had no gene match.

The chain joins TRBV9 to TRBJ2-7; a weak D match, TRBD1 (6 bases). Germline values: CDR1 SGDLS, CDR2 YYNGEE. V gave up 4 bases and J gave up 3 bases, with 14 bases separating them. The CDR3 totals 14 residues. This chain's CDR3 is CASSSAGTFYEQYF. Here the CDR3 DNA reads TGTGCCAGCAGCTCCGCCGGGACATTCTACGAGCAGTACTTC.

This chain joins TRBV28 and TRBJ2-2; a possible D gene is TRBD2 (6 bases). Between the trimmed V and J ends, which lost 7 bases and 0 bases, there was a span of 12 bases. This CDR3 is built from 15 residues. Per the germline V gene, CDR1 is MDHEN and CDR2 is SYDVKM. CDR3 bases: TGTGCCAGCATCGGTGGACTATCGAACACCGGGGAGCTGTTTTTT. Its protein product is CASIGGLSNTGELFF.

The chain uses TRBV6-1 and TRBJ2-7; 7 bases match TRBD2. Trimming took 6 bases from V and 2 from J; bases not matched to a gene: 13. From germline, CDR1 is MNHNS and CDR2 SASEGT. This CDR3 comprises 16 residues. CDR3 nucleotides: TGTGCCAGCAGAGCCCCATTTTGGGAGGGGACCTACGAGCAGTACTTC. Translation: CASRAPFWEGTYEQYF.

In this sample, this clonotype turned up many times. The gene calls are TRBV2 and TRBJ2-3, with D uncertain. Germline V CDR1 and CDR2: SNHLY, FYNNEI. With 11 bases removed from V and 1 base from J, the gap between germline ends came to 13 bases. This CDR3 contains 13 residues. The CDR3 nucleotides read TGTGCCGTCGCCAGTCAGGGCACAGATACGCAGTATTTT. It specifies CAVASQGTDTQYF.

This clonotype was counted at least ten times. The chain links TRBV3-1 to TRBJ1-1; D gene unclear. The CDR3 spans 19 residues. Trimming removed 4 bases from V and 5 bases from J, with 29 bases in between. Per the germline V gene, CDR1 is LGHDT and CDR2 is YNNKEL (reference sequence). The CDR3 region has the DNA TGTGCCAGCAGCCCACAACGCCTCAGGATAAGGGTGTGGGGAACTGAAGCTTTCTTT. Translating gives CASSPQRLRIRVWGTEAFF.

The J gene is TRBJ1-2, the V gene TRBV27; possible D gene TRBD1, 5 bases. Germline CDR1 MNHEY, CDR2 SMNVEV (reference sequence). The length of the CDR3 is 12 residues. V gave up 8 bases and J gave up 6 bases, with 13 bases separating them. The CDR3 nucleotides are TGTGCCAGCGGAGTTCGACAGCATGGCTACACCTTC. It specifies CASGVRQHGYTF.